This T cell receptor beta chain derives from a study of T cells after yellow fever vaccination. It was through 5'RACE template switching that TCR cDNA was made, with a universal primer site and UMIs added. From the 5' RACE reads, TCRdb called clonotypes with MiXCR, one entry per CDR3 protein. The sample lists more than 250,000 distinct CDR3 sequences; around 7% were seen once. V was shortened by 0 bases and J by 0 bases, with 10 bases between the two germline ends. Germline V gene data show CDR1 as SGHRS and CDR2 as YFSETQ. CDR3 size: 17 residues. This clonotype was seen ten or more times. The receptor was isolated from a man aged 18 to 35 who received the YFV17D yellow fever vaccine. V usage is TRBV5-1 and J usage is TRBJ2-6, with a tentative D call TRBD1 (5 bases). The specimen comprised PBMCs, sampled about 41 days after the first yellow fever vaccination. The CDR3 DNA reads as TGCGCCAGCAGCTTGGCAGGGCCCAGCTCTGGGGCCAACGTCCTGACTTTC. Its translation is CASSLAGPSSGANVLTF.